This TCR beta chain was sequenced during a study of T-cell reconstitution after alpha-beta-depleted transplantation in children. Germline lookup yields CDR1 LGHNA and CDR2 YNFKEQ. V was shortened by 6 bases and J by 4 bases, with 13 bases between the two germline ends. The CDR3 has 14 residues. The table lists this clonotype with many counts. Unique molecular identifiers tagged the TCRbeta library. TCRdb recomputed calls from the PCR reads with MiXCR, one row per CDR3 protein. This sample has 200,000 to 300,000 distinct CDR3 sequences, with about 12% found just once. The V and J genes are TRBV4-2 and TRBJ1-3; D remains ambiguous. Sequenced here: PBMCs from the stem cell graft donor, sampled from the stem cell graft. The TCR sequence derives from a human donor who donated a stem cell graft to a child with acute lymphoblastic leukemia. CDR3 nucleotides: TGTGCCAGCAGAACCCGGACGCCCGGAAACACCATATATTTT. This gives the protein CASRTRTPGNTIYF.